One sample yielded the 8 T cell receptor beta chains listed below, sequenced in a study of molecular identifiers for immune sequencing clone quantification. Each CDR3 protein gets one entry after TCRdb re-called the PCR reads with MiXCR. The sample holds approximately 54,000 distinct CDR3 sequences, less than 25% seen once. The specimen sequenced was naive CD8+ T cells from blood, with Jurkat cell RNA spiked in. This sample's subset: FACS-sorted CD8+CD4-CCR7+CD45RA+ naive T cells. Receptors originate from a human donor in good health. Some libraries in this study had Jurkat cell RNA spiked in.

This clonotype was seen ten or more times. The chain joins TRBV4-3 to TRBJ2-4, with 9 bases aligning to TRBD2. With V trimmed by 0 bases and J by 8 bases, 11 bases remained unmatched. In germline, CDR1 is LGHNA, CDR2 YSLEER. This CDR3 region has 17 residues. The CDR3 nucleotides are TGCGCCAGCAGCCAAGAGGCTAGCGGGACTACGGGTCACATTCAGTACTTC. Translated, it gives CASSQEASGTTGHIQYF.

This clonotype has at least ten counts. This rearrangement joins TRBV10-1 to TRBJ2-1, with 8 bases that match TRBD1. V shed 6 bases, J shed 5 bases, and the junction held 6 bases outside the gene matches. The V gene's germline CDR1 is WNHNN and CDR2 SYGVQD (reference sequence). This CDR3 is 14 amino acids long. The CDR3 sequence: CASSLDRVNNEQFF. The DNA of the CDR3 is TGCGCCAGCAGCCTGGACAGGGTTAACAATGAGCAGTTCTTC.

This clonotype was seen many times. CDR3 sequence reads: CASSQVSGVTGELFF. CDR3 nucleotides: TGTGCCAGCAGCCAAGTTTCTGGGGTGACCGGGGAGCTGTTTTTT. V is TRBV3-1 and J is TRBJ2-2; D is unresolved. Germline CDR1 LGHDT, CDR2 YNNKEL (reference sequence). The CDR3 loop spans 15 amino acids. V was shortened by 1 base and J by 5 bases, with 11 bases between the two germline ends.

This clonotype showed up just a few times. Possible read error: a much larger clone is one base away. In DNA, the CDR3 is TGTGCCAGCAGTTACGACACTAGGGAACCCCAGGGGAGAAGGGAGCAGTTCTTC. It translates to CASSYDTREPQGRREQFF. The chain has TRBV6-5 and TRBJ2-1; tentatively, D is TRBD1 (6 bases). The CDR3 loop spans 18 amino acids. The V end was cut by 2 bases, the J end by 10 bases, with 27 bases between. CDR1 is MNHEY, CDR2 SVGAGI, per germline.

There are many counts of this clonotype. The chain couples TRBV2 to TRBJ2-3, with 9 positions matching TRBD1. From germline, CDR1 is SNHLY and CDR2 FYNNEI. Unmatched junction bases numbered 2, after V lost 4 bases and J lost 0 bases. The CDR3 length is 15 residues. The CDR3 loop reads CASSGGTGSTDTQYF. In DNA, the CDR3 is TGTGCCAGCAGTGGAGGGACAGGGAGCACAGATACGCAGTATTTT.

This clonotype was detected ten times or more. This chain joins TRBV6-5 and TRBJ1-5; no clear D. The CDR3 runs to 13 residues. The germline V gene has CDR1 MNHEY and CDR2 SVGAGI. Trimming cost V 0 bases and J 6 bases, with 6 bases left between them. The CDR3 coding sequence is TGTGCCAGCAGTTACTCCTCGCGTCAGCCCCAGCATTTT. Translated: CASSYSSRQPQHF.

This clonotype was picked up many times. The chain is built from TRBV28 and TRBJ1-3; the match to TRBD1 covers 11 bases. The CDR3 has 16 residues. CDR1 MDHEN and CDR2 SYDVKM come from the germline V gene. J was trimmed by 3 bases and V by 8 bases; bases with no gene match: 9. CDR3: CASGSGQGASGNTIYF. CDR3 nucleotides: TGTGCCAGCGGTTCCGGACAGGGGGCCAGTGGAAACACCATATATTTT.

About this clonotype itself: A much larger clone differs by one base, so this may be a read error. The chain combines TRBV4-3 with TRBJ1-3; D is possibly TRBD1 (5 bases). This CDR3 region has 17 residues. Germline assignment: CDR1 LGHNA and CDR2 YSLEER. The CDR3 sequence is CASSQDPPGLTGSTIYF. The CDR3 DNA reads TGCGCCAGCAGCCAAGATCCCCCGGGGCTTACTGGAAGCACCATATATTTT.